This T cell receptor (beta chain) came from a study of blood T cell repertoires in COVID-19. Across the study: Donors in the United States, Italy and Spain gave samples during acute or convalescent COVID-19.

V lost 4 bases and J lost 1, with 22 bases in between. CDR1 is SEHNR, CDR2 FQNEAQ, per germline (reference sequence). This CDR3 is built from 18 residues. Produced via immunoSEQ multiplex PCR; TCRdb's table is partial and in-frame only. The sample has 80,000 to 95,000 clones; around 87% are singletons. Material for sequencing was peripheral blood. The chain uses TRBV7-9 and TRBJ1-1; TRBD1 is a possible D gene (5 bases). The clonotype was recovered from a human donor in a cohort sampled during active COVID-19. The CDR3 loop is CASSSPPTLTAKNTEAFF. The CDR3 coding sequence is TGTGCCAGCAGCTCCCCACCGACATTGACAGCTAAGAACACTGAAGCTTTCTTT.